Listed below are T cell receptor beta chains from one sample, sequenced in a study of response to subunit inactivated influenza vaccine. TCRdb processed the RT-PCR reads anew with MiXCR; each CDR3 protein has one entry. This sample has 500,000 to 600,000 distinct CDR3 sequences, with 7.6% found just once. The sample here was PBMCs from blood, taken about 24 months after vaccination. These receptors originate from a man aged 45 to 75 who received an inactivated influenza vaccine. Both conserved end residues are part of each CDR3. The order of the fields is D gene, J gene, clone size, V gene, CDR3 protein, CDR3 DNA. The D gene is left open where the match is weak. A row's size may be missing; if present it is once, few, many or a size class.

TRBD2,TRBJ2-3,.,TRBV6-2/TRBV6-3,CASTKAGGYTDTQYF,TGTGCCAGCACTAAAGCGGGGGGATACACAGATACGCAGTATTTT
TRBD2,TRBJ2-5,few,TRBV11-2,CASSLVSLAGLQETQYF,TGTGCCAGCAGCTTAGTTTCGCTAGCGGGGCTCCAAGAGACCCAGTACTTC
TRBD2,TRBJ2-7,few,TRBV5-1,CASSFAGGPYEQYF,TGCGCCAGCAGCTTCGCGGGAGGGCCCTACGAGCAGTACTTC
TRBD1,TRBJ2-7,.,TRBV4-3,CASSQGQVGYEQYF,TGCGCCAGCAGCCAGGGACAGGTCGGTTACGAGCAGTACTTC
.,TRBJ1-2,few,TRBV20-1,CSATGSQGRGRSSNYGYTF,TGCAGTGCTACGGGCAGCCAGGGGCGGGGGCGTAGTTCGAATTATGGCTACACCTTC
.,TRBJ2-2,many,TRBV7-9,CASSHTGELFF,TGTGCCAGCAGCCACACCGGGGAGCTGTTTTTT
.,TRBJ2-7,few,TRBV5-6,CASSFWGNEQYF,TGTGCCAGCAGCTTCTGGGGGAACGAGCAGTACTTC
.,TRBJ1-1,.,TRBV3-1,CASSQGPSRGTFF,TGTGCCAGCAGCCAAGGCCCCAGCAGGGGAACTTTCTTT
TRBD1,TRBJ1-6,few,TRBV7-6,CASSLAQGYSPLHF,TGTGCCAGCAGCTTAGCACAGGGGTATTCACCCCTCCACTTT
.,TRBJ1-5,.,TRBV4-3,CASSQDRGRQPQHF,TGCGCCAGCAGCCAAGATCGGGGTCGGCAGCCCCAGCATTTT
.,TRBJ2-7,few,TRBV12-3/TRBV12-4,CASNNRGTGYEQYF,TGTGCCAGCAACAACAGAGGAACGGGCTACGAGCAGTACTTC
TRBD1,TRBJ2-3,few,TRBV4-2,CASSNRQGRGTDTQYF,TGTGCCAGCAGCAACAGACAGGGACGCGGCACAGATACGCAGTATTTT
TRBD1,TRBJ2-7,.,TRBV6-1,CASKWGWDSEQYF,TGTGCCTCCAAGTGGGGGTGGGACAGCGAGCAGTACTTC
.,TRBJ2-2,many,TRBV11-2,CASSLAEGRVGLFF,TGTGCCAGCAGCTTAGCCGAGGGGCGGGTGGGGCTGTTTTTT
.,TRBJ1-5,.,TRBV27,CASSLSTQGNQPQHF,TGTGCCAGCAGTTTATCGACGCAGGGTAATCAGCCCCAGCATTTT
.,TRBJ2-3,many,TRBV6-2/TRBV6-3,CASRPSLGNTQYF,TGTGCCAGCAGACCCTCACTAGGGAATACGCAGTATTTT
.,TRBJ2-1,many,TRBV3-1,CASSRSSFFEQFF,TGTGCCAGCAGCCGATCCTCCTTTTTTGAGCAGTTCTTC
.,TRBJ1-4,.,TRBV28,CASSSGQSGANEKLFF,TGTGCCAGCAGTTCCGGACAGAGCGGCGCTAATGAAAAACTGTTTTTT
TRBD1,TRBJ2-7,.,TRBV5-1,CASSLAGQGADEQYF,TGCGCCAGCAGCTTGGCAGGACAGGGGGCTGACGAGCAGTACTTC
.,TRBJ2-1,many,TRBV4-3,CASSQGARVNEQFF,TGCGCCAGCAGCCAAGGGGCCAGGGTAAATGAGCAGTTCTTC
TRBD1,TRBJ1-2,.,TRBV30,CAWSAIDRAGGYTF,TGTGCCTGGAGTGCAATCGACAGGGCGGGTGGCTACACCTTC
.,TRBJ1-2,many,TRBV6-5,CASSFYSTGNYGYTF,TGTGCCAGCAGTTTTTATTCGACAGGAAACTATGGCTACACCTTC
TRBD1,TRBJ2-3,.,TRBV20-1,CSATPLDRGGTDTQYF,TGCAGTGCTACCCCGCTAGACAGGGGCGGCACAGATACGCAGTATTTT
.,TRBJ1-6,.,TRBV20-1,CSASGGRNSPLHF,TGCAGTGCTAGTGGGGGGCGGAATTCACCCCTCCACTTT
.,TRBJ2-1,.,TRBV4-2,CASSQVGLGTQTYNEQFF,TGTGCCAGCAGCCAAGTTGGTCTCGGGACACAGACCTACAATGAGCAGTTCTTC
TRBD2,TRBJ2-3,many,TRBV7-2,CASSLGAGGNTDTQYF,TGTGCCAGCAGCTTAGGGGCGGGGGGGAACACAGATACGCAGTATTTT
.,TRBJ2-7,few,TRBV20-1,CSARENRVSYEQYF,TGCAGTGCTAGGGAAAACAGGGTTTCCTACGAGCAGTACTTC